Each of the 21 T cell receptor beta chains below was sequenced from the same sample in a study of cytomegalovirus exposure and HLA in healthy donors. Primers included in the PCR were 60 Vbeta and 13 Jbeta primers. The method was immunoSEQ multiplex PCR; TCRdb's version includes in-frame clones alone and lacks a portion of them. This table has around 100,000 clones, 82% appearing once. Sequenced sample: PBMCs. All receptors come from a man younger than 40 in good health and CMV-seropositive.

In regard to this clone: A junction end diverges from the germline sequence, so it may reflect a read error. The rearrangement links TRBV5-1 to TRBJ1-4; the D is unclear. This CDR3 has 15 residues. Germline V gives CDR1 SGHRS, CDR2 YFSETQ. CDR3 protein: CASSLATTTNEKLFF. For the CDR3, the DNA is TGCGCCAGCAGCTTGGCCACGACAACAAATGAAAAACTGTTTTTT.

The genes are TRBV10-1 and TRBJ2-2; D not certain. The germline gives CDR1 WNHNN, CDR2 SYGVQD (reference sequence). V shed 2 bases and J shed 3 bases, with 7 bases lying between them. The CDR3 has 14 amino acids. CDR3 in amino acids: CASSEVLDTGELFF. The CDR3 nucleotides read TGCGCCAGCAGTGAGGTGCTAGACACCGGGGAGCTGTTTTTT.

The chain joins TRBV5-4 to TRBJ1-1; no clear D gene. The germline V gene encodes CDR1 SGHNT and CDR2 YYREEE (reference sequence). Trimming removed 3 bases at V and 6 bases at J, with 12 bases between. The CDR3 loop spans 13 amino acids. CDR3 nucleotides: TGTGCCAGCAGCTCTGGCCTTTCCCCTGAAGCTTTCTTT. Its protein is CASSSGLSPEAFF. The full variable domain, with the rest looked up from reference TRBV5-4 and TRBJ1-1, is ETGVTQSPTHLIKTRGQQVTLRCSSQSGHNTVSWYQQALGQGPQFIFQYYREEENGRGNFPPRFSGLQFPNYSSELNVNALELDDSALYLCASSSGLSPEAFFGQGTRLTVV.

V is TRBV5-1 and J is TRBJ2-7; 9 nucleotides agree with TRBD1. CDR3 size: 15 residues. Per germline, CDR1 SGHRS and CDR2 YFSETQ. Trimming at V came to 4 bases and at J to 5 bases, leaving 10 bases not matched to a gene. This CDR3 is CASSAPGQGRHEQYF. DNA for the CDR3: TGCGCCAGCAGCGCACCGGGACAGGGCCGCCACGAGCAGTACTTC.

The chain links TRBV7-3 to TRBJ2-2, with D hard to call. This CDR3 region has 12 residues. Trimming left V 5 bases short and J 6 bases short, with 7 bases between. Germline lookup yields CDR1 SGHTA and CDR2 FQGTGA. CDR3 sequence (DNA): TGTGCCAGCAGCCCTAGTCCCGGGGAGCTGTTTTTT. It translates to CASSPSPGELFF.

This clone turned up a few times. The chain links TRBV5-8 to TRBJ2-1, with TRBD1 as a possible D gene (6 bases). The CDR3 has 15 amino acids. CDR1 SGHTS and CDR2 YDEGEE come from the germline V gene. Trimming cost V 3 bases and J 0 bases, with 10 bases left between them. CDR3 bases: TGTGCCAGCAGCTGGACAGTTAGCTCCTACAATGAGCAGTTCTTC. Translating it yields CASSWTVSSYNEQFF.

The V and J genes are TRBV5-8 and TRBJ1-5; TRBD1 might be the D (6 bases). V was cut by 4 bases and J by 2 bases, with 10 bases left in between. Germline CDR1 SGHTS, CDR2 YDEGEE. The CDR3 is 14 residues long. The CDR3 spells CASSPDRGNQPQHF. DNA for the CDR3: TGTGCCAGCAGCCCGGACAGAGGCAATCAGCCCCAGCATTTT.

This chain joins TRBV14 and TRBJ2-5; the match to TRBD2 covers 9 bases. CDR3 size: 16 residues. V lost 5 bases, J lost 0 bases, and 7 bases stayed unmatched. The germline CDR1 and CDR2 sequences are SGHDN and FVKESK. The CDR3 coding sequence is TGTGCCAGCAGCACCCGGACTAGCGTCTACCAAGAGACCCAGTACTTC. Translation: CASSTRTSVYQETQYF.

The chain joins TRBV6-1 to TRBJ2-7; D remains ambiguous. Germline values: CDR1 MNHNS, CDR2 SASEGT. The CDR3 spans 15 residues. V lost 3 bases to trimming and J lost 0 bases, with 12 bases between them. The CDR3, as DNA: TGTGCCAGCAGTGACGTCGGTCTCCTCTCCTACGAGCAGTACTTC. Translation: CASSDVGLLSYEQYF.

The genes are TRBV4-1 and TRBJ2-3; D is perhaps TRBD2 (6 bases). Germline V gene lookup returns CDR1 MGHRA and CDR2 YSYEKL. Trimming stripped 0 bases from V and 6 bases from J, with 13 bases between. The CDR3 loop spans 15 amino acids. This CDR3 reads CASSQDKVGRDTQYF. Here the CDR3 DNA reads TGCGCCAGCAGCCAAGATAAAGTGGGGAGGGATACGCAGTATTTT.

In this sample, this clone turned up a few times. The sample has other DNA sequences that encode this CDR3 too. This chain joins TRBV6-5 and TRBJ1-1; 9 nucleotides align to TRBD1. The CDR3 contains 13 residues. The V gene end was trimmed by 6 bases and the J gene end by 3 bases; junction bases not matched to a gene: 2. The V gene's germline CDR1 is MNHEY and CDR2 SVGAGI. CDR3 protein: CASRDRGYTEAFF. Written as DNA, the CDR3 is TGTGCCAGCAGGGACAGGGGATACACTGAAGCTTTCTTT.

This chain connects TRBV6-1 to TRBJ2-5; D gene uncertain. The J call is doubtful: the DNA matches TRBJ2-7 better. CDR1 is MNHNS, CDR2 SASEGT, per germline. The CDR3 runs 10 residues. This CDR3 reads CASSEVEQYF. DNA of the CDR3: TGTGCCAGCAGTGAAGTCGAGCAGTACTTC.

The CDR3 is CASSFRAGEVDIQYF. CDR3 DNA: TGTGCCAGCAGCTTCCGGGCGGGAGAAGTGGACATTCAGTACTTC. The rearrangement links TRBV5-6 to TRBJ2-4, with TRBD2 identical over 7 bases. From germline, CDR1 is SGHDT and CDR2 YYEEEE. CDR3 length equals 15 residues. Unmatched junction bases numbered 10, after V lost 2 bases and J lost 8 bases.

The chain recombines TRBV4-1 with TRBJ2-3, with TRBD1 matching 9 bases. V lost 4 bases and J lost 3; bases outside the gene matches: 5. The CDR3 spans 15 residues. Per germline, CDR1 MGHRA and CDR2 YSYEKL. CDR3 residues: CASSPGQGWTDTQYF. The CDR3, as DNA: TGCGCCAGCAGCCCGGGACAGGGATGGACAGATACGCAGTATTTT.

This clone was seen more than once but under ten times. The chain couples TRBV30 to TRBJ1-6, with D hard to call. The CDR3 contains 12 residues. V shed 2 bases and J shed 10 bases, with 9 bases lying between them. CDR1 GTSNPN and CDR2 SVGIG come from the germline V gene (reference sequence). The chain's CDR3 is CAWSPYTSPLHF. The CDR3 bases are TGTGCCTGGAGTCCTTACACCTCACCCCTCCACTTT.

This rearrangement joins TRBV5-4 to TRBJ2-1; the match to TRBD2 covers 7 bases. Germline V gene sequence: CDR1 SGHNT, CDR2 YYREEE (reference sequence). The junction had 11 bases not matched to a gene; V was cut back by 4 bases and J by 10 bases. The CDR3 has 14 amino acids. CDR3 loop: CASSRPAGLEEQFF. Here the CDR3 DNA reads TGTGCCAGCAGCCGCCCAGCGGGATTAGAAGAGCAGTTCTTC.

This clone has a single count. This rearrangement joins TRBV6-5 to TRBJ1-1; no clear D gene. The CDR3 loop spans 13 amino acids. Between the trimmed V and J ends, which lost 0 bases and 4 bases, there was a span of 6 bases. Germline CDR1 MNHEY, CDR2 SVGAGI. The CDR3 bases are TGTGCCAGCAGTTACTCCCTCGGCACTGAAGCTTTCTTT. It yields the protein CASSYSLGTEAFF.

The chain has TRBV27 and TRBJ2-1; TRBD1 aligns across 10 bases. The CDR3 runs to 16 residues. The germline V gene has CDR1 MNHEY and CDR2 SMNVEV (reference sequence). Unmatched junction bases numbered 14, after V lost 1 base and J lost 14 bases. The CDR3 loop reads CASSLLQTGGAGGEFF. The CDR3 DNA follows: TGTGCCAGCAGTTTATTACAGACAGGGGGCGCGGGAGGCGAGTTCTTC.

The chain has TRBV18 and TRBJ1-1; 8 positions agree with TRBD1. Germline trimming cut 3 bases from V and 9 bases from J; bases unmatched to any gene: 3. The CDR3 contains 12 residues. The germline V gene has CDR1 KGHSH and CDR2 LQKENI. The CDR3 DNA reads TGTGCCAGCTCACCCTGGACAGGGAAAGCTTTCTTT. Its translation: CASSPWTGKAFF. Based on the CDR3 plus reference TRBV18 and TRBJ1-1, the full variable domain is NAGVMQNPRHLVRRRGQEARLRCSPMKGHSHVYWYRQLPEEGLKFMVYLQKENIIDESGMPKERFSAEFPKEGPSILRIQQVVRGDSAAYFCASSPWTGKAFFGQGTRLTVV.

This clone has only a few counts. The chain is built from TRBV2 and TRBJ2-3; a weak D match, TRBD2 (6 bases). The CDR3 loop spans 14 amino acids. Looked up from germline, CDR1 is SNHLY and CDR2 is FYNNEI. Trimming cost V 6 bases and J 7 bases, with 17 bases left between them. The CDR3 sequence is CASSPLGGENTQYF. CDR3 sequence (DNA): TGTGCCAGCAGCCCTTTGGGGGGTGAAAATACGCAGTATTTT.

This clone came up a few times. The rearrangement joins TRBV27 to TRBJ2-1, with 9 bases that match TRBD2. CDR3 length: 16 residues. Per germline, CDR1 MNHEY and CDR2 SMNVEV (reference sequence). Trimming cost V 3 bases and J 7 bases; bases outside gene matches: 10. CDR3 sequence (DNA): TGTGCCAGCAGTTTGGGAAGCGGGGGGACCCGGAATGAGCAGTTCTTC. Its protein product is CASSLGSGGTRNEQFF.